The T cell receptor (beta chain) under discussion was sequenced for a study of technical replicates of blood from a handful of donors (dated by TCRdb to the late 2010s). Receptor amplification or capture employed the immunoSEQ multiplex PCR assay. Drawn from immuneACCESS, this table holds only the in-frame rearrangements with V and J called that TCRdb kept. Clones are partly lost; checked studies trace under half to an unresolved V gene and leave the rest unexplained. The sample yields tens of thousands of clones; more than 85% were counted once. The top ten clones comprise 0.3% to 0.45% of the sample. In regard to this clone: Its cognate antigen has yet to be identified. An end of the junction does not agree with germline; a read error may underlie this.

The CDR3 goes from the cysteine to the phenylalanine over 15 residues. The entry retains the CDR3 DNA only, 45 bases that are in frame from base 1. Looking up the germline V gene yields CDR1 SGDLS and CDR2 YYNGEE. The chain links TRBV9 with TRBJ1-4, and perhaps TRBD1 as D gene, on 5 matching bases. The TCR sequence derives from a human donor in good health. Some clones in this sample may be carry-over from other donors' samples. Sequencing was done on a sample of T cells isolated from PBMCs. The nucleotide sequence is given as TGTGCCGGCAGCGTTGGCGGGGGAGCTAATGAAAAACTGTTTTTT. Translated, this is CAGSVGGGANEKLFF.